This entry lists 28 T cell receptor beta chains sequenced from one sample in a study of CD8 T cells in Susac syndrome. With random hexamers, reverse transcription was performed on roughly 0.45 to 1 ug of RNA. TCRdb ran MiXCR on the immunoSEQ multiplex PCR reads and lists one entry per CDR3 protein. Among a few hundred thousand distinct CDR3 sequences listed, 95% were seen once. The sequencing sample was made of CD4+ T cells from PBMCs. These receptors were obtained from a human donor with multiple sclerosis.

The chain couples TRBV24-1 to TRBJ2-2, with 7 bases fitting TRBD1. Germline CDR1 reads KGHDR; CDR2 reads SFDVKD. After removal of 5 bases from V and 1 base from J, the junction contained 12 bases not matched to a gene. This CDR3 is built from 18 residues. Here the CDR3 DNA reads TGTGCCACCAGTGGGACAGGACCCGGCACCAAGAACACCGGGGAGCTGTTTTTT. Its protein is CATSGTGPGTKNTGELFF.

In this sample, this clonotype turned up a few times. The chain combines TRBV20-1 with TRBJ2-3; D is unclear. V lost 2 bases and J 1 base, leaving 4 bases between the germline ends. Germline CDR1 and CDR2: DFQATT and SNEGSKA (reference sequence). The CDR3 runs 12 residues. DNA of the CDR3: TGCAGTGCTAGAACTGGCACAGATACGCAGTATTTT. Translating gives CSARTGTDTQYF.

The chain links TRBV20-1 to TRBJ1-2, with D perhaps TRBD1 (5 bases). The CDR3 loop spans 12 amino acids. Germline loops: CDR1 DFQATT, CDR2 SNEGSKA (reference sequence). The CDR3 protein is CSYTQGNYGYTF. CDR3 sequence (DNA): TGCAGCTATACTCAGGGAAACTATGGCTACACCTTC.

The CDR3 sequence: CAKTSSEIRETQYF. DNA of the CDR3: TGTGCGAAAACGAGCAGCGAGATCCGGGAGACCCAGTACTTC. The chain is built from TRBV2 and TRBJ2-5, with no clear D. The CDR3 length is 14 residues. Per the germline V gene, CDR1 is SNHLY and CDR2 is FYNNEI.

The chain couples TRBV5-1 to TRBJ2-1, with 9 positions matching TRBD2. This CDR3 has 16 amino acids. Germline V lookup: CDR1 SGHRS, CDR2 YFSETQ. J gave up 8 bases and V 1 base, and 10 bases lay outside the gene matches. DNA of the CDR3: TGCGCCAGCAGCTTGCTTATAGCGGGAGAGCGGTATGAGCAGTTCTTC. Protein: CASSLLIAGERYEQFF. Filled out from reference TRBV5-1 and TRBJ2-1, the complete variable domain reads KAGVTQTPRYLIKTRGQQVTLSCSPISGHRSVSWYQQTPGQGLQFLFEYFSETQRNKGNFPGRFSGRQFSNSRSEMNVSTLELGDSALYLCASSLLIAGERYEQFFGPGTRLTVL.

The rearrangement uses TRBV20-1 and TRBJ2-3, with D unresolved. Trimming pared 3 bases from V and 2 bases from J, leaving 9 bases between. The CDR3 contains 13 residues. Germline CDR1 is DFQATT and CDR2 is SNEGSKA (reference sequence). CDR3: CSASSLVTDTQYF. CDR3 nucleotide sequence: TGCAGTGCTAGTTCACTGGTCACAGATACGCAGTATTTT.

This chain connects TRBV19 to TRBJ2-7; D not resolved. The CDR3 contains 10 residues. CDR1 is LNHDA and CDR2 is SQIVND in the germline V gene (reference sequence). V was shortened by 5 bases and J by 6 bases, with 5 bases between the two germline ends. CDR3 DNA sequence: TGTGCCAGTAGTGGCCGCGAGCAGTACTTC. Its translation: CASSGREQYF.

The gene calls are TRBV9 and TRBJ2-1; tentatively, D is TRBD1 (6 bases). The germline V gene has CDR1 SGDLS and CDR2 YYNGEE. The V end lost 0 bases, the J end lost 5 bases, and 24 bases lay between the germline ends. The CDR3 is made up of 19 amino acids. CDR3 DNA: TGTGCCAGCAGCGTAGAGGGCGTTGGACACAGGGTGATGGACAATGAGCAGTTCTTC. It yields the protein CASSVEGVGHRVMDNEQFF. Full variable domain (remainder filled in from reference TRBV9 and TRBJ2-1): DSGVTQTPKHLITATGQRVTLRCSPRSGDLSVYWYQQSLDQGLQFLIQYYNGEERAKGNILERFSAQQFPDLHSELNLSSLELGDSALYFCASSVEGVGHRVMDNEQFFGPGTRLTVL.

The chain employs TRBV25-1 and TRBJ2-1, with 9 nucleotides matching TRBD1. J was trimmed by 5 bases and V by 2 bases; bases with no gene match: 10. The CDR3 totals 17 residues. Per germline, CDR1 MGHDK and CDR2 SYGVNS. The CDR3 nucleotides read TGTGCCAGCAGTGAACCTACTTGGGACAGGGTTCACAATGAGCAGTTCTTC. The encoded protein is CASSEPTWDRVHNEQFF.

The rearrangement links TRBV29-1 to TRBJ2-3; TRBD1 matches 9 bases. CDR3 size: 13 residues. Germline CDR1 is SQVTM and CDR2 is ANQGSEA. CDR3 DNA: TGCAGTATCGTGGGACAGGGAACAGATACGCAGTATTTT. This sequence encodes CSIVGQGTDTQYF.

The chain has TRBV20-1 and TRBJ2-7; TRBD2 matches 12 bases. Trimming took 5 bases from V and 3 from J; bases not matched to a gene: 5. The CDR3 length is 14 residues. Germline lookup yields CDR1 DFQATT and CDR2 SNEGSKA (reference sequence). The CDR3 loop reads CSAGLAGGSYEQYF. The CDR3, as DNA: TGCAGTGCTGGCCTAGCGGGGGGGAGCTACGAGCAGTACTTC.

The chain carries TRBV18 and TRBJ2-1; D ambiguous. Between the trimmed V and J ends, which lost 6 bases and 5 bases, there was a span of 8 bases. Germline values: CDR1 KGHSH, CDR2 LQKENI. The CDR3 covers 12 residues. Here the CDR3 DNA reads TGTGCCAGCTCGACGGTTGACAATGAGCAGTTCTTC. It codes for CASSTVDNEQFF. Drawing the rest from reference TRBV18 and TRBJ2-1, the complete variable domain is NAGVMQNPRHLVRRRGQEARLRCSPMKGHSHVYWYRQLPEEGLKFMVYLQKENIIDESGMPKERFSAEFPKEGPSILRIQQVVRGDSAAYFCASSTVDNEQFFGPGTRLTVL.

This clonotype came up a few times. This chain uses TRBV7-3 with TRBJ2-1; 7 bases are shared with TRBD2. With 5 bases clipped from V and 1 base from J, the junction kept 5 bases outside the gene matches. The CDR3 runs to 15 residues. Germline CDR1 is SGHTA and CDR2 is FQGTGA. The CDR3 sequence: CASSPLGGSYNEQFF. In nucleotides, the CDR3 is TGTGCCAGCAGCCCCCTCGGGGGGTCCTACAATGAGCAGTTCTTC. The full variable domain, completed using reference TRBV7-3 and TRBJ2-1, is GAGVSQTPSNKVTEKGKYVELRCDPISGHTALYWYRQSLGQGPEFLIYFQGTGAADDSGLPNDRFFAVRPEGSVSTLKIQRTERGDSAVYLCASSPLGGSYNEQFFGPGTRLTVL.

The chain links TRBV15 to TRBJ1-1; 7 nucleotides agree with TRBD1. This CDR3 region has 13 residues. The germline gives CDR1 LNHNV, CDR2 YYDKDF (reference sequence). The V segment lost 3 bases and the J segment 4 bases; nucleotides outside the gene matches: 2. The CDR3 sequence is CATSRDRLTEAFF. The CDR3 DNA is TGTGCCACCAGCAGGGACAGGCTCACTGAAGCTTTCTTT.

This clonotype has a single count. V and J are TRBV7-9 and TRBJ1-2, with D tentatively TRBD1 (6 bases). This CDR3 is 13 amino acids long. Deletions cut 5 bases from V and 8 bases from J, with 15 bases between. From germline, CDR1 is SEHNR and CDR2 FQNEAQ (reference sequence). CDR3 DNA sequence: TGTGCCAGCAGCGAAGGACAGTTTTGGGGCTACACCTTC. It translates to CASSEGQFWGYTF.

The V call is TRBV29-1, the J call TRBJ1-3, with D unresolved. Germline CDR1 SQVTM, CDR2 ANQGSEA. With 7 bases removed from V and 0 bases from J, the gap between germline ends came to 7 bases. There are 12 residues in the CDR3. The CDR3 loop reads CSGQSSGNTIYF. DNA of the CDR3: TGCAGCGGCCAGAGCTCTGGAAACACCATATATTTT. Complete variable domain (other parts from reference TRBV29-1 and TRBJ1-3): SAVISQKPSRDICQRGTSLTIQCQVDSQVTMMFWYRQQPGQSLTLIATANQGSEATYESGFVIDKFPISRPNLTFSTLTVSNMSPEDSSIYLCSGQSSGNTIYFGEGSWLTVV.

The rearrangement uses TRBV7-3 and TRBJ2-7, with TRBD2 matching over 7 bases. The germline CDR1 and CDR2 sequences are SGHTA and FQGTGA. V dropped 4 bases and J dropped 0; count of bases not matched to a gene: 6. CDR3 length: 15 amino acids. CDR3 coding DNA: TGTGCCAGCAGCTATGGAGCGGGGTACTCCTACGAGCAGTACTTC. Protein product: CASSYGAGYSYEQYF.

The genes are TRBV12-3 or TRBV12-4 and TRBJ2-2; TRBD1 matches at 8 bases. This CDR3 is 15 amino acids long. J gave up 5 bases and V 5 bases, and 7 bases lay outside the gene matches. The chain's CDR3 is CASSTRGRRTGELFF. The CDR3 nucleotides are TGTGCCAGCAGTACCAGGGGGCGCCGAACCGGGGAGCTGTTTTTT.

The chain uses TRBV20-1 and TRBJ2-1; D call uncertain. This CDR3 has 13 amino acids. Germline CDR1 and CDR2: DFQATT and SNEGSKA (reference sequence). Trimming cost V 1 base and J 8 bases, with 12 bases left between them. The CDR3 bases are TGCAGTGCTAGAGCCCCTCGAGCGTATGAGCAGTTCTTC. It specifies CSARAPRAYEQFF.

The CDR3 sequence is CASTEGETQYF. The CDR3 DNA reads TGTGCCAGCACTGAAGGCGAGACCCAGTACTTC. The V call is TRBV27, the J call TRBJ2-5; no clear D gene. Trimming took 7 bases from V and 5 from J, leaving 8 bases between them. Germline CDR1 is MNHEY and CDR2 is SMNVEV (reference sequence). The CDR3 is 11 residues long.

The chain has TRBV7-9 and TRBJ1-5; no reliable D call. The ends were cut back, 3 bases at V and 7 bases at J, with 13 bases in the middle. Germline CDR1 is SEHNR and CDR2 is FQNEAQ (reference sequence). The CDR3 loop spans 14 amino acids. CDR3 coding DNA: TGTGCCAGCAGCTTTCTCTCAGAGGAACAGCCCCAGCATTTT. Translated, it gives CASSFLSEEQPQHF.

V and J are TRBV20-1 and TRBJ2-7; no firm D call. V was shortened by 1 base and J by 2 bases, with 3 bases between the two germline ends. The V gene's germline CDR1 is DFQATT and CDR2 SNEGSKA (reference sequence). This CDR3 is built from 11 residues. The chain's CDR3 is CSARGAYEQYF. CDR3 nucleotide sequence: TGCAGTGCTAGAGGCGCCTACGAGCAGTACTTC.

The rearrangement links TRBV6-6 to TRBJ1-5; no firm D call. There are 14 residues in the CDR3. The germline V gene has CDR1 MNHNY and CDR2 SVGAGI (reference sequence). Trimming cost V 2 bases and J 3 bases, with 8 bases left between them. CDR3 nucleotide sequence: TGTGCCAGCAGTTACAGGGCGGACAATCAGCCCCAGCATTTT. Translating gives CASSYRADNQPQHF.

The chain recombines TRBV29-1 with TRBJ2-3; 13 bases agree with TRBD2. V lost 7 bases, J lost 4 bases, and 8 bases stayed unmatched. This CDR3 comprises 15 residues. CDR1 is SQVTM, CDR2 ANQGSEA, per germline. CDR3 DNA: TGCAGCGCCGTCAGACTAGCGGGAGGAGCAGATACGCAGTATTTT. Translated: CSAVRLAGGADTQYF.

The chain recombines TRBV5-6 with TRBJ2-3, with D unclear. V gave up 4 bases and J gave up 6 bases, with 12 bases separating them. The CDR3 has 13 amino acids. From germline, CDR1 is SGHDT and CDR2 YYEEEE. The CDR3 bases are TGTGCCAGCAGCCCCTCCGGTGTGGATACGCAGTATTTT. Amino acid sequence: CASSPSGVDTQYF. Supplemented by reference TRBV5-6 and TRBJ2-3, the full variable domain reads DAGVTQSPTHLIKTRGQQVTLRCSPKSGHDTVSWYQQALGQGPQFIFQYYEEEERQRGNFPDRFSGHQFPNYSSELNVNALLLGDSALYLCASSPSGVDTQYFGPGTRLTVL.

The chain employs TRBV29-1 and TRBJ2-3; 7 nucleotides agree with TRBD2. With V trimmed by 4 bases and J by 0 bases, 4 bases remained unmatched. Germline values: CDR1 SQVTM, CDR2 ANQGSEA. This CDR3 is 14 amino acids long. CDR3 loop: CSVGPSGSTDTQYF. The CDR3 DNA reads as TGCAGCGTTGGGCCTAGCGGTAGCACAGATACGCAGTATTTT.

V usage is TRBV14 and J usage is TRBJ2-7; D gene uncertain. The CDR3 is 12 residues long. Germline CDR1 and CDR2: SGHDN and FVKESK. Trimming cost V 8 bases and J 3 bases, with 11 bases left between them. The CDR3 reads CASGLSIYEQYF. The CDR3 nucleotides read TGTGCCAGCGGATTATCCATCTACGAGCAGTACTTC.

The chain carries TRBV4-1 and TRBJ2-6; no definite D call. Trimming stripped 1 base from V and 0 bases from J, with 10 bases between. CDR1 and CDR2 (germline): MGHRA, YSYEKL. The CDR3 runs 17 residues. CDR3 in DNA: TGCGCCAGCAGCCAAGGGTCGAGTATCTCTGGGGCCAACGTCCTGACTTTC. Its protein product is CASSQGSSISGANVLTF.